A selection of T cell receptor beta chains follows, all from one sample in a study of cytomegalovirus exposure and HLA in healthy donors. TCRdb's copy holds only in-frame clones and misses some; the assay was immunoSEQ multiplex PCR. The table records 90,000 to 95,000 clones, roughly 80% of them present only once. Sequencing was performed on PBMCs. Source of these receptors: a girl aged 2 to 10 in good health and CMV-seropositive. Both conserved end residues are part of each CDR3. D genes are given only for firm matches. A row's size may be missing; if present it is once, few, many or a size class.

J gene,D gene,V gene,clone size,CDR3 protein,CDR3 DNA
TRBJ2-1,TRBD2,TRBV5-1,.,CASSRGGNEQFF,TGCGCCAGCAGCCGGGGGGGCAATGAGCAGTTCTTC
TRBJ1-2,.,TRBV6-1,once,CASTPGMDYGYTF,TGTGCCAGCACGCCAGGGATGGACTATGGCTACACCTTC
TRBJ2-1,.,TRBV28,.,CASSSIPGDSYNEQFF,TGTGCCAGCAGTTCCATACCGGGGGACTCCTACAATGAGCAGTTCTTC
TRBJ1-1,TRBD1,TRBV19,.,CASSRQGDWTEAFF,TGTGCCAGTAGTCGACAGGGGGATTGGACTGAAGCTTTCTTT
TRBJ1-4,.,TRBV5-1,.,CASSPRAEGEKLFF,TGCGCCAGCAGCCCCCGGGCGGAGGGTGAAAAACTGTTTTTT
TRBJ2-3,.,TRBV6-1,.,CASSEAFGEQMTQYF,TGTGCCAGCAGTGAAGCCTTTGGGGAGCAAATGACGCAGTATTTT
TRBJ2-1,TRBD2,TRBV10-1,.,CASSGSPAGVRGEQFF,TGCGCCAGCAGTGGGTCTCCAGCGGGAGTAAGGGGTGAGCAGTTCTTC
TRBJ2-7,TRBD2,TRBV5-1,once,CASSLGGAGGSYEQYF,TGCGCCAGCAGCCTGGGGGGAGCGGGGGGCTCCTACGAGCAGTACTTC
TRBJ2-6,TRBD1,TRBV7-3,.,CASSSDRGRGSSGANVLTF,TGTGCCAGCAGCTCCGACAGGGGACGGGGAAGCTCTGGGGCCAACGTCCTGACTTTC
TRBJ1-5,.,TRBV28,.,CASSLRDLEEPQHF,TGTGCCAGCAGCCTACGCGACTTGGAGGAGCCCCAGCATTTT
TRBJ2-1,.,TRBV15,.,CATSKGVRSYNEQFF,TGTGCCACCTCCAAGGGAGTACGCTCCTACAATGAGCAGTTCTTC
TRBJ2-1,.,TRBV25-1,.,CASTSVNEQFF,TGTGCCAGTACAAGCGTCAATGAGCAGTTCTTC
TRBJ2-5,TRBD1,TRBV29-1,.,CSDEGATETQYF,TGCAGCGACGAGGGGGCGACGGAGACCCAGTACTTC
TRBJ1-3,.,TRBV30,.,CAWSGSFSSGNTIYF,TGTGCCTGGAGTGGATCCTTCAGCTCTGGAAACACCATATATTTT
TRBJ1-1,.,TRBV28,.,CASRGGSSEAFF,TGTGCCAGCCGCGGGGGGAGCTCTGAAGCTTTCTTT
TRBJ1-1,TRBD1,TRBV29-1,.,CSVADHTGGTEAFF,TGCAGCGTTGCAGACCATACAGGGGGCACTGAAGCTTTCTTT
TRBJ2-1,TRBD2,TRBV5-1,.,CASSEGTSGMMQFF,TGCGCCAGCAGCGAAGGGACTAGCGGGATGATGCAGTTCTTC
TRBJ2-5,.,TRBV4-1,.,CASSQGLWETQYF,TGCGCCAGCAGCCAGGGACTGTGGGAGACCCAGTACTTC
TRBJ1-2,.,TRBV5-6,.,CASSADLDSGGYTF,TGTGCCAGCAGCGCCGACCTGGACAGTGGTGGCTACACCTTC
TRBJ2-4,.,TRBV28,few,CASSKGGEVNIQYF,TGTGCCTCATCGAAAGGGGGGGAAGTAAACATTCAGTACTTC
TRBJ2-1,TRBD2,TRBV30,once,CAFGLAAYNEQFF,TGTGCCTTCGGACTAGCGGCTTACAATGAGCAGTTCTTC
TRBJ2-1,TRBD1,TRBV5-1,.,CASSPTRLGQGAGGKFF,TGCGCCAGCAGCCCTACCCGTCTGGGACAGGGGGCAGGGGGAAAGTTCTTC
TRBJ2-7,TRBD2,TRBV28,.,CASSSPAGGPYEQYF,TGTGCCAGCAGTTCCCCAGCGGGAGGGCCTTACGAGCAGTACTTC
TRBJ2-1,.,TRBV6-1,.,CASSEASALQFF,TGTGCCAGCAGTGAAGCTTCCGCACTGCAGTTCTTC
TRBJ1-1,.,TRBV4-1,few,CASSFRAAENTEAFF,TGCGCCAGCAGCTTCCGAGCGGCGGAGAACACTGAAGCTTTCTTT
TRBJ1-1,TRBD1,TRBV6-6,.,CASSSLRQGAEAFF,TGTGCCAGCAGTTCCCTGCGGCAGGGGGCTGAAGCTTTCTTT
TRBJ1-1,.,TRBV30,.,CAWVSLDRYTEAFF,TGTGCCTGGGTCTCATTAGACAGGTACACTGAAGCTTTCTTT
TRBJ1-1,TRBD1,TRBV30,.,CALDRTRGQGAYEAFF,TGTGCCTTGGACCGGACACGCGGACAGGGGGCCTACGAAGCTTTCTTT
TRBJ2-1,TRBD2,TRBV6-5,.,CASRLAGVFGEQFF,TGTGCCAGCAGACTAGCGGGAGTTTTTGGTGAGCAGTTCTTC
TRBJ2-1,TRBD1,TRBV9,few,CASSGQGDAYNEQFF,TGTGCCAGCAGCGGACAGGGAGATGCCTACAATGAGCAGTTCTTC
TRBJ2-1,.,TRBV18,.,CASSTPTRGPNEQFF,TGTGCCAGCTCAACTCCGACTAGAGGTCCAAATGAGCAGTTCTTC
TRBJ2-7,TRBD1,TRBV27,once,CASGTGTEPHQQYF,TGTGCCAGCGGAACCGGGACAGAACCTCATCAGCAGTACTTC
TRBJ1-1,.,TRBV11-2,.,CASSLDWSGRDGFF,TGTGCCAGCAGCTTAGATTGGTCAGGGCGGGACGGTTTCTTT
TRBJ2-2,TRBD2,TRBV10-1,.,CASSREVGPGELFF,TGCGCCAGCTCCCGGGAGGTCGGTCCCGGGGAGCTGTTTTTT
TRBJ2-3,TRBD2,TRBV7-9,.,CASSSGLASTDTQYF,TGTGCCAGCAGCTCGGGACTAGCTAGCACAGATACGCAGTATTTT
TRBJ1-2,TRBD1,TRBV5-4,.,CASSWTGFIGKDYGYTF,TGTGCCAGCAGCTGGACAGGGTTCATCGGAAAGGACTATGGCTACACCTTC
TRBJ2-1,.,TRBV19,.,CASSASRGSYNEQFF,TGTGCCAGTAGTGCCTCCCGGGGTAGCTACAATGAGCAGTTCTTC
TRBJ1-1,.,TRBV2,.,CASSVGRGTEAFF,TGTGCCAGCAGTGTTGGAAGAGGGACTGAAGCTTTCTTT
TRBJ2-5,.,TRBV5-1,.,CASSLDRGRETQYF,TGCGCCAGCAGCTTGGATCGGGGGAGGGAGACCCAGTACTTC
TRBJ2-6,TRBD2,TRBV25-1,once,CASSELIGGNINVLTF,TGTGCCAGCAGTGAATTGATCGGGGGGAATATCAACGTCCTGACTTTC
TRBJ2-5,.,TRBV5-4,once,CASSRNGQKSKETQYF,TGTGCCAGCAGCCGAAACGGACAGAAGAGCAAAGAGACCCAGTACTTC
TRBJ2-7,.,TRBV6-5,few,CASRSTDRLTYEQYF,TGTGCCAGCAGGTCTACCGACAGGCTAACCTACGAGCAGTACTTC
TRBJ2-2,.,TRBV6-1,.,CASSERGREVGELFF,TGTGCCAGCAGTGAGAGGGGGAGGGAAGTTGGGGAGCTGTTTTTT
TRBJ1-5,TRBD1,TRBV6-6,.,CASSSSGTGIFPQHF,TGTGCCAGCAGTTCCTCCGGGACAGGGATTTTCCCCCAGCATTTT
TRBJ1-2,TRBD1,TRBV25-1,.,CASSETGVGYTF,TGTGCCAGCAGTGAAACAGGGGTCGGCTACACCTTC
TRBJ2-1,TRBD1,TRBV6-6,.,CASSRTGTAPYNEQFF,TGTGCCAGCAGCCGAACCGGGACAGCTCCTTACAATGAGCAGTTCTTC
TRBJ2-1,.,TRBV19,.,CASSIVEGSEQFF,TGTGCCAGTAGTATAGTTGAGGGAAGTGAGCAGTTCTTC
TRBJ2-7,.,TRBV4-3,medium-sized,CASSQDYKGVNEQYF,TGCGCCAGCAGCCAAGATTATAAGGGAGTCAACGAGCAGTACTTC
TRBJ1-5,TRBD1,TRBV2,once,CASSGETGYNQPQHF,TGTGCCAGCAGTGGAGAGACAGGGTACAATCAGCCCCAGCATTTT
TRBJ1-1,.,TRBV6-6,few,CASSTESEAFF,TGTGCCAGCAGCACAGAGTCTGAAGCTTTCTTT
TRBJ1-2,.,TRBV18,.,CASSPSPTGHGYTF,TGTGCCAGCTCACCATCGCCGACAGGTCATGGCTACACCTTC
TRBJ2-3,TRBD2,TRBV9,.,CASSVMPAGGLADTQYF,TGTGCCAGCAGCGTAATGCCAGCGGGAGGTCTCGCAGATACGCAGTATTTT
TRBJ2-7,TRBD1,TRBV6-1,once,CASSRDRSYEQYF,TGTGCCAGCAGCCGGGACAGATCCTACGAGCAGTACTTC
TRBJ2-6,.,TRBV5-1,once,CASSLRQVLHGLIQENSGANVLTF,TGCGCCAGCAGCTTGAGGCAGGTCCTACACGGGCTTATACAGGAGAATTCTGGGGCCAACGTCCTGACTTTC
TRBJ1-1,.,TRBV27,.,CASSPYGGMNTEAFF,TGTGCCAGCAGCCCTTATGGGGGGATGAACACTGAAGCTTTCTTT
TRBJ1-1,.,TRBV7-3,.,CASSLEENTEAFF,TGTGCCAGCAGCCTCGAGGAGAACACTGAAGCTTTCTTT
TRBJ2-7,TRBD2,TRBV2,.,CASLLAASYEQYF,TGTGCCAGCCTTCTAGCGGCCTCCTACGAGCAGTACTTC
TRBJ2-2,.,TRBV6-1,.,CASILAGELFF,TGTGCCAGCATTCTTGCCGGGGAGCTGTTTTTT
TRBJ2-7,TRBD2,TRBV7-9,.,CAINGEGLNSYEQYF,TGTGCCATCAATGGGGAGGGACTTAACTCCTACGAGCAGTACTTC